Listed below are T cell receptor beta chains from one sample, sequenced in a study of blood T cell repertoires in COVID-19. Here immunoSEQ multiplex PCR was the method, and the copy in TCRdb shows in-frame clones only, minus some. The sample holds 140,000 to 150,000 clones, 70% to 90% seen once. Sequencing was carried out using PBMCs or T cells enriched from blood (not recorded which). The receptors come from a woman aged 45-59 years with acute COVID-19. CDR3s include the opening cysteine and the closing phenylalanine or tryptophan. The size of a clone is reported for some rows only, either as once, few or many, or as a class for expanded clones.

CDR3aa,j_gene,v_gene,abundance
CASSAARWRGKLFF,TRBJ1-4,TRBV25-1,once
CASSRLAQGDEKLFF,TRBJ1-4,TRBV4-1,few
CASSRAAGPGETQYF,TRBJ2-5,TRBV18,few
CASSLGRGTGELFF,TRBJ2-2,TRBV5-1,NA
CASSPQDRGNTGELFF,TRBJ2-2,TRBV18,NA
CASSIGAGGRQPQHF,TRBJ1-5,TRBV19,NA
CASSPNSLVRYGYTF,TRBJ1-2,TRBV13,NA
CASSPGGLAATDTQYF,TRBJ2-3,TRBV27,NA
CASGRDGLSYEQYF,TRBJ2-7,TRBV2,NA
CASSSRLAGINEQFF,TRBJ2-1,TRBV9,NA
CASSPLGGVQETQYF,TRBJ2-5,TRBV18,NA
CASSPGVGQGNNQPQHF,TRBJ1-5,TRBV7-9,NA